The 2 T cell receptor beta chains in this list originate from one sample, sequenced in a study of blood T cell repertoires in COVID-19. The table came from immunoSEQ multiplex PCR; TCRdb's copy has only in-frame clones and leaves some out. The sample lists around 70,000 clones, 75% to 85% seen once, with around a sixth in the top ten. The sample taken for sequencing was peripheral blood. The source of these receptors is a man between 65 and 85 years old who had recovered from COVID-19.

The rearrangement joins TRBV6-5 to TRBJ1-1, with TRBD1 as a possible D gene (5 bases). There are 11 residues in the CDR3. From germline, CDR1 is MNHEY and CDR2 SVGAGI. V was shortened by 10 bases and J by 5 bases, with 11 bases between the two germline ends. The CDR3: CATHRGTEAFF. The CDR3 DNA reads TGTGCCACCCATAGGGGTACTGAAGCTTTCTTT.

V usage is TRBV2 and J usage is TRBJ1-5; D gene uncertain. The CDR3 is 13 residues long. Looked up from germline, CDR1 is SNHLY and CDR2 is FYNNEI. Between the trimmed V and J ends, which lost 4 bases and 6 bases, there was a span of 10 bases. CDR3 sequence (DNA): TGTGCCAGCAGTGGAGGATCCGGTCAGCCCCAGCATTTT. Protein product: CASSGGSGQPQHF. Looking up the rest from reference TRBV2 and TRBJ1-5 gives the full variable domain: EPEVTQTPSHQVTQMGQEVILRCVPISNHLYFYWYRQILGQKVEFLVSFYNNEISEKSEIFDDQFSVERPDGSNFTLKIRSTKLEDSAMYFCASSGGSGQPQHFGDGTRLSIL.